The present entry profiles one T cell receptor beta chain with its context. Its antigen remains unidentified. The CDR3 sequence is 10 residues long. Germline V gene data show CDR1 as MNHNS and CDR2 as SASEGT. Trimming removed 10 bases from V and 5 bases from J, with 6 bases in between. Clones were sequenced by immunoSEQ multiplex PCR, and TCRdb holds only the in-frame ones, with some missing. The table has about 69,000 clones, 83% seen once. The data belong to a study of T cell responses to AZD1222 COVID-19 vaccine. Study-level findings and limits: A rise in Spike-specific TCR breadth and depth followed two AZD1222 doses. A reported finding is that nearly half of spike-specific TCRs target unmutated variant regions. Only a handful of AZD1222 recipients tested seropositive at baseline. Sampled repertoires all dated from after the peak T cell response.

Material: peripheral blood, obtained 28 days after the second AZD1222 dose. This chain joins TRBV6-1 and TRBJ1-3; D gene uncertain. This receptor was obtained from an adult who received the AZD1222 COVID-19 vaccine. The DNA for the CDR3 is TGTGCCACCGGAAGAAACACCATATATTTT. It codes for CATGRNTIYF.